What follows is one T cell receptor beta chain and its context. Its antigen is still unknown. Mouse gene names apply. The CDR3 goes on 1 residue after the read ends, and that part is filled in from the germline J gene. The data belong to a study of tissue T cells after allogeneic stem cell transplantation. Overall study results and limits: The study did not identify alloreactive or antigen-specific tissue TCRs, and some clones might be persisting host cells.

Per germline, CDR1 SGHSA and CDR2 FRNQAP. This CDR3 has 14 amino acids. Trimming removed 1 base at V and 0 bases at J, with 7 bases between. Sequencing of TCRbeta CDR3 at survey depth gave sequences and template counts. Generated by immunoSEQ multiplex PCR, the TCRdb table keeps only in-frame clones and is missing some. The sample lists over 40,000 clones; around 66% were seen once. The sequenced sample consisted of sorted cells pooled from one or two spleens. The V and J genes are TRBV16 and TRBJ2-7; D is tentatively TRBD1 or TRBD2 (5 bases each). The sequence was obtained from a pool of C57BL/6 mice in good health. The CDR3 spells CASSLGGDSYEQYF. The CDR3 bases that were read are TGTGCAAGCAGCTTAGGGGGCGACTCCTATGAACAGTAC.